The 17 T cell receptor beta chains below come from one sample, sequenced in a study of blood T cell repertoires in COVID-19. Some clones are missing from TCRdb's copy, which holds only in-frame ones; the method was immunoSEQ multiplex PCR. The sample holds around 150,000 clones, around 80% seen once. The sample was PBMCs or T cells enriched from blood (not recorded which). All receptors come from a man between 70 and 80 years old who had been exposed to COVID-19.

Written as DNA, the CDR3 is TGTGCCAGCAGCCCCGACCGGGTTGGTGGCTACACCTTC. Its protein is CASSPDRVGGYTF. The chain is built from TRBV12-3 or TRBV12-4 and TRBJ1-2; D remains unclear. This CDR3 spans 13 amino acids. The V end lost 6 bases, the J end lost 7 bases, and 15 bases lay between the germline ends.

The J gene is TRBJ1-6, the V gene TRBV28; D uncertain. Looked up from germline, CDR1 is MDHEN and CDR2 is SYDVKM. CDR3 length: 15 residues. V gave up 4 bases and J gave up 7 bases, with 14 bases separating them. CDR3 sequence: CASSYSGEGNSPLHF. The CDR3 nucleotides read TGTGCCAGCAGTTACTCTGGGGAGGGAAATTCACCCCTCCACTTT.

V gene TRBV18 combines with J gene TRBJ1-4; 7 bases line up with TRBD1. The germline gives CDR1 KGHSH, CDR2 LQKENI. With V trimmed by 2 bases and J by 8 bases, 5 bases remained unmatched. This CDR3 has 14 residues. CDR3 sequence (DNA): TGTGCCAGCTCACCAGCAGGGGGAAGGGAAAAACTGTTTTTT. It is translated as CASSPAGGREKLFF.

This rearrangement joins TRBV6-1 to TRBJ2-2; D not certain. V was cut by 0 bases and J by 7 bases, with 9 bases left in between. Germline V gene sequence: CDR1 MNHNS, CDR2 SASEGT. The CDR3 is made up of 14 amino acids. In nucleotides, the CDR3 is TGTGCCAGCAGTGAAGCGCGAGAGCGCGGGGAGCTGTTTTTT. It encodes CASSEARERGELFF.

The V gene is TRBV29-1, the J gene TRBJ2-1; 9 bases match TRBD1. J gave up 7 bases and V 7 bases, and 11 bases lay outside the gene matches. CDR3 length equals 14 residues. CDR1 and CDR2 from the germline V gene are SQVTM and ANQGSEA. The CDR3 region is CSGSGTGSYNEQFF. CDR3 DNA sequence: TGCAGCGGCTCCGGGACAGGGAGCTATAATGAGCAGTTCTTC.

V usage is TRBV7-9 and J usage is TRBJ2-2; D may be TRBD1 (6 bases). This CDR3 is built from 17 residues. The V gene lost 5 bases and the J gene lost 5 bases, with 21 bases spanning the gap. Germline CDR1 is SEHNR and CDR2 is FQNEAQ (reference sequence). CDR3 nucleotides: TGTGCCAGCAGCCCAAAAGGGCTGGTAGGGGGAACCGGGGAGCTGTTTTTT. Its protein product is CASSPKGLVGGTGELFF.

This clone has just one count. The CDR3 nucleotides are TGTGCCAGCAGCTTAATGGACAGCTATGGCTACACCTTC. Protein sequence: CASSLMDSYGYTF. This chain uses TRBV7-9 with TRBJ1-2; possible D gene TRBD1, 6 bases. CDR3 size: 13 residues. V was trimmed by 2 bases and J by 4 bases, leaving 8 bases between them. Germline assignment: CDR1 SEHNR and CDR2 FQNEAQ (reference sequence).

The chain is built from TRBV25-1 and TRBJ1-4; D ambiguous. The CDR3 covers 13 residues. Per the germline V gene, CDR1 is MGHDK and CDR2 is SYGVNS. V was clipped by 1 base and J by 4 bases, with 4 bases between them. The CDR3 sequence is CASSESYNEKLFF. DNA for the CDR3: TGTGCCAGCAGTGAATCCTATAATGAAAAACTGTTTTTT.

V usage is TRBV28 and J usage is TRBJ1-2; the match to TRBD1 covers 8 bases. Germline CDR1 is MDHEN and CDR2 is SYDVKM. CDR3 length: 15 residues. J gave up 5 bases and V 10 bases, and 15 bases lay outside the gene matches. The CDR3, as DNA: TGTGCCAACTCGCCAAGGACAGGGCCCCCTTATGGCTACACCTTC. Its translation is CANSPRTGPPYGYTF.

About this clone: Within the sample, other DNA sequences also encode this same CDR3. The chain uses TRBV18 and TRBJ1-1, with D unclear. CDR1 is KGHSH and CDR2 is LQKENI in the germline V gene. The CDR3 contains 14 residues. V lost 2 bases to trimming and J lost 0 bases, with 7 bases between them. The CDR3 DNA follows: TGTGCCAGCTCACCAACAGAAATGAACACTGAAGCTTTCTTT. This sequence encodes CASSPTEMNTEAFF. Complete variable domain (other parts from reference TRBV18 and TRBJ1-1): NAGVMQNPRHLVRRRGQEARLRCSPMKGHSHVYWYRQLPEEGLKFMVYLQKENIIDESGMPKERFSAEFPKEGPSILRIQQVVRGDSAAYFCASSPTEMNTEAFFGQGTRLTVV.

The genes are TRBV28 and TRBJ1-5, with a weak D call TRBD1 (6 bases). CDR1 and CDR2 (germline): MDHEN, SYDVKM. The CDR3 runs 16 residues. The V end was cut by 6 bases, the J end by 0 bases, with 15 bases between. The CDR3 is CASRGRTAYSNQPQHF. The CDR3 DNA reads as TGTGCCAGCAGGGGCCGGACAGCCTATAGCAATCAGCCCCAGCATTTT.

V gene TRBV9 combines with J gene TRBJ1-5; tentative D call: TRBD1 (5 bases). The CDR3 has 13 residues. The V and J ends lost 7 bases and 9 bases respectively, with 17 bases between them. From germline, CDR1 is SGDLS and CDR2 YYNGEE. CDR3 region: CASSFRDSGPQHF. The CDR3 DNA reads TGTGCCAGCTCCTTTAGGGACTCTGGGCCCCAGCATTTT.

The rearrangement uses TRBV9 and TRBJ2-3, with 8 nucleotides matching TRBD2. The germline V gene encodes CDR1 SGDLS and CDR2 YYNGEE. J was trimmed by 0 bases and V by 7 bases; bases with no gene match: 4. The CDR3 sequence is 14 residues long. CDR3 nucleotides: TGTGCCAGCGCGGGGGGCGGGAGCACAGATACGCAGTATTTT. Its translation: CASAGGGSTDTQYF. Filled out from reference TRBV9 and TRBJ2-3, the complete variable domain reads DSGVTQTPKHLITATGQRVTLRCSPRSGDLSVYWYQQSLDQGLQFLIQYYNGEERAKGNILERFSAQQFPDLHSELNLSSLELGDSALYFCASAGGGSTDTQYFGPGTRLTVL.

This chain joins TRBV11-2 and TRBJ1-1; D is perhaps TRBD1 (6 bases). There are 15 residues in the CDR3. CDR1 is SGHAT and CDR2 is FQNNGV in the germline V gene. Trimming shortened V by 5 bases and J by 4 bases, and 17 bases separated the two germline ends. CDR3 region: CASSPIQGWTTEAFF. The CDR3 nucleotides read TGTGCCAGCAGCCCGATACAGGGATGGACCACTGAAGCTTTCTTT.

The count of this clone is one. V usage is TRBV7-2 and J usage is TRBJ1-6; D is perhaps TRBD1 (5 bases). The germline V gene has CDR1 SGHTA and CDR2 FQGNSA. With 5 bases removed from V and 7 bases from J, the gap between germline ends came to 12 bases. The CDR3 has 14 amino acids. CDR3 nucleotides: TGTGCCAGCAGCCTGACAGTGTCCAATTCACCCCTCCACTTT. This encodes CASSLTVSNSPLHF.

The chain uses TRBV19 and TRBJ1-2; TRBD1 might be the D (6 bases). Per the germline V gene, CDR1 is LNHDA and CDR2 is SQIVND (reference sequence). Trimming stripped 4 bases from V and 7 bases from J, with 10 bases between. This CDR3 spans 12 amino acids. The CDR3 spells CASSTRTVGYTF. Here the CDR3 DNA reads TGTGCCAGTAGTACGCGGACAGTTGGCTACACCTTC.

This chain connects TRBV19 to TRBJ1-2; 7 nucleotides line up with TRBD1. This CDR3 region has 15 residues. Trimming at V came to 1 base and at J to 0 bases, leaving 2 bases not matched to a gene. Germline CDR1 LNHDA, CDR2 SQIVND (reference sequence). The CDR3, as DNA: TGTGCCAGTAGTATAGTTGGGACAGCTAACTATGGCTACACCTTC. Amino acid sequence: CASSIVGTANYGYTF.